This T cell receptor (beta chain) originates from a study of spatial heterogeneity in lung cancer. Study summary: Available PBMC from follow-up, collected a median of roughly 26 months after resection, underwent sequencing. The study observed each unique TCR and UMI combination more than ten times on average in raw reads.

This clonotype was counted a few times. Its cognate antigen is unknown. Study-wide results and limits: TCRs found ubiquitously expanded in tumor appeared in blood more at resection than at follow-up.

Trimming shortened V by 6 bases and J by 4 bases, and 19 bases separated the two germline ends. This CDR3 contains 16 residues. The germline gives CDR1 MNHEY, CDR2 SVGEGT. Time point reported: blood at routine non-recurrence follow-up after resection. The authors sequenced whole RNA from tumor, nontumor lung or frozen PBMC without sorting. TCRdb analysed the 5' RACE reads with MiXCR anew, one entry per CDR3 protein. The data contain about 94,000 distinct CDR3 sequences, approximately 19% of them singletons. The chain recombines TRBV6-2 or TRBV6-3 with TRBJ1-5; D is uncertain. This sample comprised PBMCs, obtained at follow-up. This receptor was identified in a male donor with early-stage non-small cell lung cancer. CDR3 sequence: CASSPRTGSLNQPQHF. In nucleotides, the CDR3 is TGTGCCAGCAGCCCCAGGACGGGGAGCTTAAATCAGCCCCAGCATTTT.